Reported below is one T cell receptor beta chain. Its target is not known. Germline V CDR1 and CDR2: MGHDK, SYGVNS. Between the trimmed V and J ends, which lost 3 bases and 5 bases, there was a span of 13 bases. CDR3 length: 14 amino acids. The record originates from a study of beta chain features in type 1 diabetes. Overall study: What patients shared with healthy donors was a similar profile of age, gender and cell yields. Study-wide points: cDNA-based sequencing might over-represent cells highly expressing TCR. A closer apparent resemblance between naive, central memory and Treg TCRB repertoires was seen in patients than in healthy donors.

Reverse transcribing all isolated RNA meant expressed TCRB transcripts were sequenced. Profiled with immunoSEQ multiplex PCR; TCRdb holds only in-frame clones, not every one. The sample carries around 340,000 clones, roughly a fifth recorded once. The rearrangement joins TRBV25-1 to TRBJ2-5, with TRBD1 as a possible D gene (6 bases). The origin of this receptor is a woman aged 18-29 years in good health. The sequencing sample was made of naive CD4+ T cells from blood. The CDR3 loop reads CASSDPQGMETQYF. Here the CDR3 DNA reads TGTGCCAGCAGTGACCCTCAGGGGATGGAGACCCAGTACTTC.